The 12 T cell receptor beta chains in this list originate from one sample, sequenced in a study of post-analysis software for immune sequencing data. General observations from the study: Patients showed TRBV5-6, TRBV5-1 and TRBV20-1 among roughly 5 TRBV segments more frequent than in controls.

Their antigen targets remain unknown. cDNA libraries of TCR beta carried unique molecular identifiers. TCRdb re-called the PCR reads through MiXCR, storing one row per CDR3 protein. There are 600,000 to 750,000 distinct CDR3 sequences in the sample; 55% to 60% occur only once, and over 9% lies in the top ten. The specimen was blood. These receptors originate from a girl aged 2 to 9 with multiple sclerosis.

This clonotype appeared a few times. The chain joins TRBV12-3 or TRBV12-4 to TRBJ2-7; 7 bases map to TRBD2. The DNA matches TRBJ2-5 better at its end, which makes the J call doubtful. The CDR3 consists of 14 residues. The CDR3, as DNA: TGTGCCAGCAGCCCACGACTAGCCCAGGGGACCCAGTACTTC. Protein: CASSPRLAQGTQYF.

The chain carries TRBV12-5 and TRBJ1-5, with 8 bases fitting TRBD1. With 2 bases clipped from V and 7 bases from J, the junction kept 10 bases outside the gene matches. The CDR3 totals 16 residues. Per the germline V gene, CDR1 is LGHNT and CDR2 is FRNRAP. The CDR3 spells CASGLTPGGAGQPQHF. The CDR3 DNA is TGTGCTAGTGGTTTGACTCCAGGGGGCGCGGGGCAGCCCCAGCATTTT. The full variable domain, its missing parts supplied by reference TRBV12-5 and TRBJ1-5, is DARVTQTPRHKVTEMGQEVTMRCQPILGHNTVFWYRQTMMQGLELLAYFRNRAPLDDSGMPKDRFSAEMPDATLATLKIQPSEPRDSAVYFCASGLTPGGAGQPQHFGDGTRLSIL.

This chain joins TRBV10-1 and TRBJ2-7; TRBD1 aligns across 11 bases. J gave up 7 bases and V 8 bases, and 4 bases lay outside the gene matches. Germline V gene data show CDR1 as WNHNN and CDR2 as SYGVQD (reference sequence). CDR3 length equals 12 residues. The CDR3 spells CASGRDRGEQYF. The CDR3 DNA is TGCGCCAGCGGCCGGGACAGGGGGGAGCAGTACTTC.

The CDR3 DNA sequence: TGCAGCGTTGAATCTACGGGACAGACGATTAACTATGGCTACACCTTC. Translation gives CSVESTGQTINYGYTF. The chain carries TRBV29-1 and TRBJ1-2; TRBD1 aligns across 7 bases. This CDR3 has 16 residues. The germline V gene encodes CDR1 SQVTM and CDR2 ANQGSEA. J gave up 1 base and V 2 bases, and 10 bases lay outside the gene matches. Drawing the rest from reference TRBV29-1 and TRBJ1-2, the complete variable domain is SAVISQKPSRDICQRGTSLTIQCQVDSQVTMMFWYRQQPGQSLTLIATANQGSEATYESGFVIDKFPISRPNLTFSTLTVSNMSPEDSSIYLCSVESTGQTINYGYTFGSGTRLTVV.

The CDR3 loop is CASSVGTEQQFF. The CDR3 DNA reads as TGTGCCAGCAGCGTAGGGACCGAGCAGCAGTTCTTC. This chain links TRBV9 with TRBJ2-1, with D hard to call. This CDR3 is built from 12 residues. Germline V gene lookup returns CDR1 SGDLS and CDR2 YYNGEE. Deletions cut 0 bases from V and 11 bases from J, with 9 bases between.

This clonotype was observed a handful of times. CDR3 sequence reads: CASSPPGLETQYF. As DNA, the CDR3 is TGCGCCAGCAGCCCCCCGGGGCTGGAGACCCAGTACTTC. The J gene is TRBJ2-5, the V gene TRBV5-1; D tentatively reads TRBD1 or TRBD2 (5 bases each). V was trimmed by 4 bases and J by 5 bases, leaving 12 bases between them. Germline V CDR1 and CDR2: SGHRS, YFSETQ. The CDR3 loop spans 13 amino acids.

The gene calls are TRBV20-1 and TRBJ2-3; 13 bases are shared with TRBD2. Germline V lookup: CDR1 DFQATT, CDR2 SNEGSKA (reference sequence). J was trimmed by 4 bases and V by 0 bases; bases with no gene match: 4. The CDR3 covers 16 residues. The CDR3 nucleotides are TGCAGTGCTAGAGATCAACTAGCGGGGGGGTCAGATACGCAGTATTTT. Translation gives CSARDQLAGGSDTQYF.

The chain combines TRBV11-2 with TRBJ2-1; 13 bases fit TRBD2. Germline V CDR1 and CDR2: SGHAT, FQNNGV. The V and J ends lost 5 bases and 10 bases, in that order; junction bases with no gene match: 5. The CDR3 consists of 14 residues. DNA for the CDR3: TGTGCCAGCAGCCCGGGACTAGCGGGGAGAGAGCAGTTCTTC. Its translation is CASSPGLAGREQFF.

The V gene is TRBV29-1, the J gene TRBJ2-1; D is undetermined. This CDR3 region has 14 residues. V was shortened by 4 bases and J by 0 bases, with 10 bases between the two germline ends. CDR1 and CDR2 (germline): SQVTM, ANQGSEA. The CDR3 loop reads CSVVRQNSYNEQFF. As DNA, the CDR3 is TGCAGCGTTGTTCGGCAGAACTCCTACAATGAGCAGTTCTTC.

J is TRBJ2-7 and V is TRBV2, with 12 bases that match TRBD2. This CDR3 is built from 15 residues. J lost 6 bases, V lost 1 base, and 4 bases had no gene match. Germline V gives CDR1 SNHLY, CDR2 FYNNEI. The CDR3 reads CASSEGLAGVGEQYF. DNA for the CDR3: TGTGCCAGCAGTGAAGGACTAGCGGGAGTTGGCGAGCAGTACTTC.

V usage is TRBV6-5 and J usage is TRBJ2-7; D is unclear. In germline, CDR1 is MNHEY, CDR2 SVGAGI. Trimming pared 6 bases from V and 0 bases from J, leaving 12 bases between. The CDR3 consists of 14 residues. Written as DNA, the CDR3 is TGTGCCAGCAGCCCCTATACGATCTCCTACGAGCAGTACTTC. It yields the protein CASSPYTISYEQYF.

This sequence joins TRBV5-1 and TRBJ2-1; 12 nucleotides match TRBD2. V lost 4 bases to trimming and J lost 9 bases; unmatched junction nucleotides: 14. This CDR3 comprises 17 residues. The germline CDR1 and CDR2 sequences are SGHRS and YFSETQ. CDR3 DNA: TGCGCCAGCAGCAGGGGACTAGCGGGCTTAGGAGTTAGTGAGCAGTTCTTC. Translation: CASSRGLAGLGVSEQFF.